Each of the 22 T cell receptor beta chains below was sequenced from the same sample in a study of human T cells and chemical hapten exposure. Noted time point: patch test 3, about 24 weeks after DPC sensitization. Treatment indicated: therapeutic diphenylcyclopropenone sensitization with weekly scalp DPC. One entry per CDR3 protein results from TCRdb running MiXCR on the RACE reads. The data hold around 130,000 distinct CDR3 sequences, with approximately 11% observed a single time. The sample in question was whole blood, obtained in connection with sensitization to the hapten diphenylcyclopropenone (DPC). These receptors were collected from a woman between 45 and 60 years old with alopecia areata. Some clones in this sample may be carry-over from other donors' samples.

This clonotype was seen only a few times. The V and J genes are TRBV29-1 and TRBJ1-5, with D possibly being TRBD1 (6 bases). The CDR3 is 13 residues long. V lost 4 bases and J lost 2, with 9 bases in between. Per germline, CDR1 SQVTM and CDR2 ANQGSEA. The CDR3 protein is CSVGEGGNQPQHF. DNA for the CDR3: TGCAGCGTTGGAGAGGGGGGCAATCAGCCCCAGCATTTT.

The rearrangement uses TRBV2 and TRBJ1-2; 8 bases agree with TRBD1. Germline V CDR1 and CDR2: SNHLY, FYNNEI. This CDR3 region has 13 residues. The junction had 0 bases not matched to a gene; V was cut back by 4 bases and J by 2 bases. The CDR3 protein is CASSGTGNYGYTF. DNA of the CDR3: TGTGCCAGCAGTGGGACAGGGAACTATGGCTACACCTTC.

The CDR3 coding sequence is TGTGCCAGCAGCTTAGGGTTTACGGGGGACACTGAAGCTTTCTTT. Encoded protein: CASSLGFTGDTEAFF. The chain couples TRBV7-6 to TRBJ1-1; maybe TRBD1 (5 bases). The CDR3 spans 15 residues. Germline-derived CDR1 and CDR2 are SGHVS and FNYEAQ. The V gene lost 1 base and the J gene lost 3 bases, with 12 bases spanning the gap.

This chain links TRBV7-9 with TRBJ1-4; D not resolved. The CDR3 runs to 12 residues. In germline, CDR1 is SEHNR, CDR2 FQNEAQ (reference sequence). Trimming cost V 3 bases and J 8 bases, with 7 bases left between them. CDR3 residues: CASSFKREKLFF. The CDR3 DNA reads TGTGCCAGCAGCTTTAAACGAGAAAAACTGTTTTTT.

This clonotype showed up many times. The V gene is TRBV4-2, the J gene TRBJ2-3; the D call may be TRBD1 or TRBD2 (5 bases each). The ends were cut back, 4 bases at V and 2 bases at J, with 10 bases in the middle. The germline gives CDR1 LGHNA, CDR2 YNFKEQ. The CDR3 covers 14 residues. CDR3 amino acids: CASSPEGSTDTQYF. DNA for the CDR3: TGTGCCAGCAGCCCCGAGGGGTCCACAGATACGCAGTATTTT.

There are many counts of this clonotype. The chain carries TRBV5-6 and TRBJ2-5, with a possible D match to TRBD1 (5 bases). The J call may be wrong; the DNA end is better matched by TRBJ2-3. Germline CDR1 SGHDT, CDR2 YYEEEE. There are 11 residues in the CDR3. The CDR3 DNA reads TGTGCCAGCAGCTTGGGACAGACGCAGTATTTT. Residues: CASSLGQTQYF.

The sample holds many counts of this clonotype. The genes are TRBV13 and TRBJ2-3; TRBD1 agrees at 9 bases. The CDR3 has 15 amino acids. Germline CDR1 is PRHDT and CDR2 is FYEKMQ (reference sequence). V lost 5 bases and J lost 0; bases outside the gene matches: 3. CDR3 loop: CASSRTGVSTDTQYF. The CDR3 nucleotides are TGTGCCAGCAGCCGGACAGGGGTTAGCACAGATACGCAGTATTTT.

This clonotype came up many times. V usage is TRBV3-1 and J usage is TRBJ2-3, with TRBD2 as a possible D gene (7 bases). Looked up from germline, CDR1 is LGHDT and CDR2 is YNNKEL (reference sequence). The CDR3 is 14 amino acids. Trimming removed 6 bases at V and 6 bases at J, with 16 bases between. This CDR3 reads CASRPAGAPDTQYF. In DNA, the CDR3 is TGTGCCAGCAGACCGGCGGGGGCCCCGGATACGCAGTATTTT.

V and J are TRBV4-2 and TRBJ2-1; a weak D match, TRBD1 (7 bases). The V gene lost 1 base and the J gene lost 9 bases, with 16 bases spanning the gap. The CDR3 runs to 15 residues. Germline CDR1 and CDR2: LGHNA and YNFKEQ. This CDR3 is CASSQVNGGGFEQFF. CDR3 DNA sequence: TGTGCCAGCAGCCAAGTCAATGGAGGGGGCTTTGAGCAGTTCTTC.

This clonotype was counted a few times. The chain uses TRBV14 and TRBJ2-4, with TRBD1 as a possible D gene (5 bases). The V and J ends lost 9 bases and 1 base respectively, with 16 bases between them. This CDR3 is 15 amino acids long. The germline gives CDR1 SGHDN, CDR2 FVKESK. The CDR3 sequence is CARSDSARAKNIQYF. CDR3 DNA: TGTGCCAGGAGCGACAGTGCAAGGGCCAAAAACATTCAGTACTTC.

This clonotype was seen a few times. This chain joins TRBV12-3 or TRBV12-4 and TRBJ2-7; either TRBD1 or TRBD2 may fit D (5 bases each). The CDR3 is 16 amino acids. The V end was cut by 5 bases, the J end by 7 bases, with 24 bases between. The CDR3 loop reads CASSLKVGTLIWEQYF. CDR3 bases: TGTGCCAGCAGTCTAAAGGTCGGGACCCTAATTTGGGAGCAGTACTTC.

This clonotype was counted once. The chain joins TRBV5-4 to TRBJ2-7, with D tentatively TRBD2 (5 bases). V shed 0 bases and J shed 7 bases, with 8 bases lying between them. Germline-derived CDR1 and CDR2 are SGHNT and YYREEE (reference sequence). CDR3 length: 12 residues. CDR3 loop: CASSLGSGEQYF. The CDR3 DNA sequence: TGTGCCAGCAGCTTGGGATCGGGGGAGCAGTACTTC.

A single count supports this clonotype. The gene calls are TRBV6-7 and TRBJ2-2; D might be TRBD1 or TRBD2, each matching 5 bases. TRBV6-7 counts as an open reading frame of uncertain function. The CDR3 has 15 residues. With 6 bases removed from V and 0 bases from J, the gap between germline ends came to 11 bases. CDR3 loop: CASRPGTTNTGELFF. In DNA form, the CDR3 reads TGTGCCAGCAGACCCGGGACGACGAACACCGGGGAGCTGTTTTTT.

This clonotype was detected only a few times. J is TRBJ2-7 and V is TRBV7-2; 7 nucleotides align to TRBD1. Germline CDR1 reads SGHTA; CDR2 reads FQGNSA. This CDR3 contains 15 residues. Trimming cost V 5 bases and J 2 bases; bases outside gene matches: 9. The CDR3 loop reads CASSAATGRTYEQYF. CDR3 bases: TGTGCCAGCAGCGCCGCGACAGGGCGAACCTACGAGCAGTACTTC.

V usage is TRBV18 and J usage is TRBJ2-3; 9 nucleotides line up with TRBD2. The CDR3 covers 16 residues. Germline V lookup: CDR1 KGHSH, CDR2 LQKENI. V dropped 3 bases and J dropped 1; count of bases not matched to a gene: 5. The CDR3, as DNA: TGTGCCAGCTCACCTAGCGGGAGCGGTCGCACAGATACGCAGTATTTT. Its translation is CASSPSGSGRTDTQYF.

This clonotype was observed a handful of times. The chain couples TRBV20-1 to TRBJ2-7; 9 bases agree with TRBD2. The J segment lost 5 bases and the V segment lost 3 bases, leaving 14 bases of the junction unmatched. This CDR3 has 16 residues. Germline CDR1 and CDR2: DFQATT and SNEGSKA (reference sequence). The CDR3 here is CSASSRGRAGRNEQYF. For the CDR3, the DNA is TGCAGTGCTAGTAGTCGCGGGAGGGCCGGACGGAACGAGCAGTACTTC.

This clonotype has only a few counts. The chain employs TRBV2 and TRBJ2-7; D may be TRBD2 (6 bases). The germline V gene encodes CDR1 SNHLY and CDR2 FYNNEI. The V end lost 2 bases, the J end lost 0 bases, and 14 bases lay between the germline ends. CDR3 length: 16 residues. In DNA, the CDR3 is TGTGCCAGCAGTGAAAACGGAGCGGGTGTCTCCTACGAGCAGTACTTC. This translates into CASSENGAGVSYEQYF.

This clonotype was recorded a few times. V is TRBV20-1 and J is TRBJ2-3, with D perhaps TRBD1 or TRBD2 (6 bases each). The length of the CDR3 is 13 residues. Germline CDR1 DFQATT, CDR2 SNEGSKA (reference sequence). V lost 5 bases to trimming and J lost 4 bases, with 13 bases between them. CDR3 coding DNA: TGCAGTGCTTTTTCCGGGGGCGCAGATACGCAGTATTTT. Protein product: CSAFSGGADTQYF.

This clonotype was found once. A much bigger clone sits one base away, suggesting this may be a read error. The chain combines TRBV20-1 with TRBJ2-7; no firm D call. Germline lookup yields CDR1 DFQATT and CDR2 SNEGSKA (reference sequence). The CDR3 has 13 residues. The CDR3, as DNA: TGCAGTGCTTGGGCGAACGAACCTTACGAGCTGTACTTC. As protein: CSAWANEPYELYF.

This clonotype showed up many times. The CDR3 spells CSARARHASSSYEQYF. The CDR3 DNA reads TGCAGTGCTAGAGCGCGTCATGCGTCGAGCTCCTACGAGCAGTACTTC. The chain links TRBV20-1 to TRBJ2-7; no reliable D call. CDR1 is DFQATT and CDR2 is SNEGSKA in the germline V gene (reference sequence). Deletions cut 1 base from V and 0 bases from J, with 16 bases between. The CDR3 extends over 16 amino acids.

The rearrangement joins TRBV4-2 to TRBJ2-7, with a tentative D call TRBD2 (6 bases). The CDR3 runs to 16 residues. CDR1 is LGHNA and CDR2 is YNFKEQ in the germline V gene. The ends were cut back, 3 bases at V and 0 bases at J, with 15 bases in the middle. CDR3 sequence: CASSHGGKASSYEQYF. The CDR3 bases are TGTGCCAGCAGCCATGGCGGGAAAGCTAGCTCCTACGAGCAGTACTTC.

As DNA, the CDR3 is TGTGCCAGCAGCCAAGATCGACTAGCGGGAGAAGGATACGAGCAGTACTTC. It yields the protein CASSQDRLAGEGYEQYF. The chain employs TRBV3-1 and TRBJ2-7, with 12 nucleotides matching TRBD2. Trimming cost V 0 bases and J 4 bases; bases outside gene matches: 7. The CDR3 sequence is 17 residues long. Germline V CDR1 and CDR2: LGHDT, YNNKEL (reference sequence).